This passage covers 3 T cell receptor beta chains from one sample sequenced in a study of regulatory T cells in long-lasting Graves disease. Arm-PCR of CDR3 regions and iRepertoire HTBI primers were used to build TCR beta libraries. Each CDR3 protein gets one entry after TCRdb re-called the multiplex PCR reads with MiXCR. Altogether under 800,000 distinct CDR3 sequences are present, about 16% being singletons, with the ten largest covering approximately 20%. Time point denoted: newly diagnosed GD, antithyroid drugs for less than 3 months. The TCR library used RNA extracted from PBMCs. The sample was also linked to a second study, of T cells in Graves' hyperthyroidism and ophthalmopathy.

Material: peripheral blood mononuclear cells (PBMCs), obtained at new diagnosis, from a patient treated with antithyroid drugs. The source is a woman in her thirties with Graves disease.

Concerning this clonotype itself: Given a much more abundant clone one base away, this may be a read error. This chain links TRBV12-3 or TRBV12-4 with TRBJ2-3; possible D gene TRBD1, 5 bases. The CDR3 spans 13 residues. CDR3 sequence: CASSFDNTGTQYF. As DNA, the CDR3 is TGTGCCAGCAGTTTCGACAACACAGGTACGCAGTATTTT.

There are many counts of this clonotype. The CDR3 nucleotides read TGTGCCAGCCTCGGACAGGCCTACGAGCAGTACTTC. Translating it yields CASLGQAYEQYF. The chain recombines TRBV2 with TRBJ2-7, with 7 nucleotides matching TRBD1. CDR3 length equals 12 residues. The ends lost 8 bases at V and 2 bases at J; junction bases unmatched: 3. Germline CDR1 and CDR2: SNHLY and FYNNEI. Variable domain in full (rest from reference TRBV2 and TRBJ2-7): EPEVTQTPSHQVTQMGQEVILRCVPISNHLYFYWYRQILGQKVEFLVSFYNNEISEKSEIFDDQFSVERPDGSNFTLKIRSTKLEDSAMYFCASLGQAYEQYFGPGTRLTVT.

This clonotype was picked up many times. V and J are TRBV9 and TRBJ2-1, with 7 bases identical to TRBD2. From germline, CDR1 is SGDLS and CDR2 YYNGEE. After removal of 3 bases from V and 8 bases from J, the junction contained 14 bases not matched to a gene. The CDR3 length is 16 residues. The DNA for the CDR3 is TGTGCCAGCAGCGCATCCAGACTAGCCCCTCTGGATGAGCAGTTCTTC. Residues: CASSASRLAPLDEQFF.